This T cell receptor (beta chain) emerged from a study of naive and memory T cell subsets. Overall study findings and caveats: RNA-based TCR counts may shift with T cell activation and differentiation.

The CDR3 contains 16 residues. Trimming took off 5 bases at V and 7 bases at J, with 27 bases between the two ends. In germline, CDR1 is SQVTM, CDR2 ANQGSEA. The table lists this clonotype with many counts. Its cognate antigen is unknown. Overnight CMV lysate stimulation of fresh PBMCs defined donor CMV status by CD4+ IFNgamma. An equimolar mix of two oligonucleotides served as the beta constant-region primer for TRBC1 and TRBC2. Nested alpha and beta constant-region primers with the SP2 primer drove four PCR rounds on ligated cDNA. One entry per CDR3 protein, called by TCRdb with MiXCR from the UMI-ligation and nested PCR reads. The sample contains roughly 80,000 distinct CDR3 sequences, over 8.5% of which appear only once.

This TCR derives from a human donor in good health. The specimen sequenced was naive CD8+ T cells from blood. The chain joins TRBV29-1 to TRBJ2-7; tentatively, D is TRBD2 (6 bases). The DNA of the CDR3 is TGCAGCGTTATCCTCCTCGGAGCGGGTGAAGCGTGGGAGCAGTACTTC. As protein: CSVILLGAGEAWEQYF.